These 21 T cell receptor beta chains originate from one sample sequenced in a study of cytomegalovirus exposure and HLA in healthy donors. 60 Vbeta and 13 Jbeta primers were used in PCR. Clones were sequenced by immunoSEQ multiplex PCR, and TCRdb holds only the in-frame ones, with some missing. The data show about 120,000 clones, with 10% seen just once and under 6% held by the top ten. The sample taken for sequencing was PBMCs. These TCRs come from a woman in her late teens or twenties in good health and CMV-seropositive.

The rearrangement links TRBV29-1 to TRBJ2-2, with 7 bases lining up with TRBD1. V was pared by 5 bases and J by 3 bases, with 12 bases of the junction left unmatched. The CDR3 consists of 16 residues. Germline loops: CDR1 SQVTM, CDR2 ANQGSEA. CDR3 in DNA: TGCAGCGTTTATGTCCAGGGGACAGATGACACCGGGGAGCTGTTTTTT. It specifies CSVYVQGTDDTGELFF.

This clone was counted a few times. This chain joins TRBV13 and TRBJ2-7; D is ambiguous. Looked up from germline, CDR1 is PRHDT and CDR2 is FYEKMQ (reference sequence). The CDR3 runs to 13 residues. CDR3 DNA: TGTGACAGAAGCTTAGAGGCCCACTACGAGCAGTACGTC. This gives the protein CDRSLEAHYEQYV.

V and J are TRBV6-1 and TRBJ2-5, with D possibly matching TRBD1 (5 bases). Looked up from germline, CDR1 is MNHNS and CDR2 is SASEGT. Trimming left V 6 bases short and J 2 bases short, with 10 bases between. This CDR3 is built from 13 residues. The CDR3 DNA is TGTGCCAGCAGGGGCACAGGTCAAGAGACCCAGTACTTC. It codes for CASRGTGQETQYF.

This clone was counted between two and nine times. The chain recombines TRBV5-5 with TRBJ2-7, with 7 bases aligning to TRBD1. The CDR3 consists of 14 residues. Germline V gene data show CDR1 as SGHKS and CDR2 as YYEKEE (reference sequence). Unmatched junction bases numbered 5, after V lost 0 bases and J lost 5 bases. CDR3 DNA: TGTGCCAGCAGCTTGGTATCGACAGGGAACGAGCAGTACTTC. Protein product: CASSLVSTGNEQYF.

The chain joins TRBV7-9 to TRBJ2-7, with D hard to call. V shed 4 bases and J shed 4 bases, with 5 bases lying between them. The germline gives CDR1 SEHNR, CDR2 FQNEAQ (reference sequence). The CDR3 extends over 11 amino acids. This CDR3 is CASSSDYEQYF. The CDR3 nucleotides read TGTGCCAGCAGCTCAGATTACGAGCAGTACTTC.

V usage is TRBV7-9 and J usage is TRBJ1-5; weak D call: TRBD1 (5 bases). Trimming pared 5 bases from V and 9 bases from J, leaving 20 bases between. CDR1 is SEHNR, CDR2 FQNEAQ, per germline (reference sequence). This CDR3 is 15 amino acids long. This CDR3 is CASSATGTGVAPQHF. The CDR3 DNA sequence: TGTGCCAGCAGCGCGACCGGGACGGGGGTTGCGCCCCAGCATTTT.

This clone came up once. The V and J genes are TRBV9 and TRBJ1-2; maybe TRBD1 (5 bases). This CDR3 has 16 amino acids. V dropped 0 bases and J dropped 2 bases, with 14 bases sitting between them. From germline, CDR1 is SGDLS and CDR2 YYNGEE. For the CDR3, the DNA is TGTGCCAGCAGCGTAGCTCAGGGAGGAGGCAACTATGGCTACACCTTC. As protein: CASSVAQGGGNYGYTF.

The table lists this clone with a few counts. The V gene is TRBV30, the J gene TRBJ2-5, with TRBD2 matching over 7 bases. Germline CDR1 reads GTSNPN; CDR2 reads SVGIG (reference sequence). The V segment lost 4 bases and the J segment 4 bases; nucleotides outside the gene matches: 9. This CDR3 comprises 14 residues. Here the CDR3 DNA reads TGTGCCTGGAACGTGGGAGGGAGAGGAGAGACCCAGTACTTC. Protein product: CAWNVGGRGETQYF.

This clone was seen only once. The rearrangement uses TRBV7-3 and TRBJ2-7; 10 bases fit TRBD2. Germline values: CDR1 SGHTA, CDR2 FQGTGA. The junction had 7 bases not matched to a gene; V was cut back by 5 bases and J by 6 bases. The CDR3 covers 14 residues. DNA of the CDR3: TGTGCCAGCAGCCTAGCTAGCGGGAGTGTCGAGCAGTACTTC. Amino acid sequence: CASSLASGSVEQYF.

In this sample, this clone turned up a few times. This chain links TRBV30 with TRBJ2-2, with a possible D match to TRBD2 (6 bases). The CDR3 contains 14 residues. Germline lookup yields CDR1 GTSNPN and CDR2 SVGIG (reference sequence). V was cut by 3 bases and J by 1 base, with 9 bases left in between. The CDR3: CAWRHGGNTGELFF. The CDR3 DNA is TGTGCCTGGAGGCACGGGGGGAACACCGGGGAGCTGTTTTTT.

This clone was seen only a few times. The gene calls are TRBV29-1 and TRBJ1-2; 8 bases match TRBD1. The CDR3 runs 14 residues. Germline V gene lookup returns CDR1 SQVTM and CDR2 ANQGSEA. The junction had 9 bases not matched to a gene; V was cut back by 1 base and J by 8 bases. The CDR3, as DNA: TGCAGCGTTGAAGTATTTGGACAGGGAAACGGCTACACCTTC. As protein: CSVEVFGQGNGYTF.

This clone showed up just a few times. The V gene is TRBV27, the J gene TRBJ1-5; 7 bases align to TRBD1. Unmatched junction bases numbered 10, after V lost 5 bases and J lost 3 bases. CDR3 length: 16 residues. Germline V gene data show CDR1 as MNHEY and CDR2 as SMNVEV (reference sequence). The CDR3 DNA is TGTGCCAGCAGTCCCCTAGGGGGCGGCTACAATCAGCCCCAGCATTTT. The encoded protein is CASSPLGGGYNQPQHF.

The table lists this clone with a few counts. The chain carries TRBV7-3 and TRBJ2-2, with a possible D match to TRBD2 (6 bases). V lost 0 bases, J lost 5 bases, and 10 bases lay in between. This CDR3 contains 15 residues. Germline V gene data show CDR1 as SGHTA and CDR2 as FQGTGA. CDR3 DNA sequence: TGTGCCAGCAGCTTAACGGGCAGCGGGACCGGGGAGCTGTTTTTT. Translated, it gives CASSLTGSGTGELFF.

This clone has just a few counts. The V call is TRBV11-2, the J call TRBJ2-7, with TRBD1 as a possible D gene (6 bases). The V gene lost 5 bases and the J gene lost 6 bases, with 14 bases spanning the gap. This CDR3 region has 13 residues. Germline V gene sequence: CDR1 SGHAT, CDR2 FQNNGV. CDR3 sequence reads: CASSDNRVGEQYF. In DNA, the CDR3 is TGTGCCAGCAGCGATAACAGGGTCGGCGAGCAGTACTTC.

The chain couples TRBV2 to TRBJ2-1; 12 bases are shared with TRBD2. The germline gives CDR1 SNHLY, CDR2 FYNNEI. The length of the CDR3 is 13 residues. Unmatched junction bases numbered 6, after V lost 5 bases and J lost 13 bases. CDR3 loop: CASSPLAGGPQFF. DNA for the CDR3: TGTGCCAGCAGTCCGCTAGCGGGAGGGCCCCAGTTCTTC.

The V gene is TRBV27, the J gene TRBJ1-1; possible D gene TRBD1, 6 bases. Germline CDR1 MNHEY, CDR2 SMNVEV (reference sequence). V gave up 5 bases and J gave up 5 bases, with 15 bases separating them. The CDR3 is 14 residues long. The CDR3 reads CASSEQGMITEAFF. The CDR3, as DNA: TGTGCCAGCAGTGAACAGGGTATGATAACTGAAGCTTTCTTT.

CDR3 coding DNA: TGCGCCAGCAGCTTGCAAGCTAGCGGGGCTTACAATGAGCAGTTCTTC. Translating gives CASSLQASGAYNEQFF. The chain combines TRBV5-1 with TRBJ2-1; TRBD2 agrees at 9 bases. The V segment lost 1 base and the J segment 4 bases; nucleotides outside the gene matches: 6. The CDR3 is 16 amino acids. The germline V gene encodes CDR1 SGHRS and CDR2 YFSETQ.

This clone was seen a few times. The chain has TRBV28 and TRBJ1-1; 10 bases map to TRBD1. Germline V gene sequence: CDR1 MDHEN, CDR2 SYDVKM. Trimming at V came to 0 bases and at J to 0 bases, leaving 10 bases not matched to a gene. The CDR3 length is 19 residues. In DNA form, the CDR3 reads TGTGCCAGCAGTTTATGGAACGACAGGGGGCATGGAGTGAACACTGAAGCTTTCTTT. It is translated as CASSLWNDRGHGVNTEAFF.

The rearrangement joins TRBV7-8 to TRBJ2-1; maybe TRBD2 (6 bases). CDR1 and CDR2 from the germline V gene are SGHVS and FQNEAQ. This CDR3 has 15 amino acids. The V end lost 5 bases, the J end lost 4 bases, and 15 bases lay between the germline ends. In DNA, the CDR3 is TGTGCCAGCAGCCCTTGGGGGGAACTATACAATGAGCAGTTCTTC. Translated: CASSPWGELYNEQFF.

The chain combines TRBV19 with TRBJ1-2, with a tentative D call TRBD1 (6 bases). From germline, CDR1 is LNHDA and CDR2 SQIVND (reference sequence). The CDR3 sequence is 15 residues long. Trimming removed 1 base from V and 2 bases from J, with 11 bases in between. Here the CDR3 DNA reads TGTGCCAGTAGTATAGGAGGCCAGGGGAACTATGGCTACACCTTC. This gives the protein CASSIGGQGNYGYTF.

The chain recombines TRBV6-4 with TRBJ2-1; 8 bases map to TRBD2. Germline values: CDR1 MRHNA, CDR2 SNTAGT. Unmatched junction bases numbered 7, after V lost 4 bases and J lost 5 bases. This CDR3 has 15 amino acids. DNA for the CDR3: TGTGCCAGCAGTGTAGCAGCGGGAGCAGACAATGAGCAGTTCTTC. Amino acid sequence: CASSVAAGADNEQFF.